This TCR beta chain was captured in a study of persistence of HIV-infected CD4 T cells. Regarding this clone: Its specificity is not known.

This CDR3 has 12 amino acids. With 5 bases removed from V and 9 bases from J, the gap between germline ends came to 14 bases. Stimulation used around 9.1 ug/mL lysate from CMV-infected fibroblasts. CD4+ T cells upregulating both CD40 ligand and CD69 were sorted as responding cells. This was the immunoSEQ version 4 assay in survey mode. The protocol was immunoSEQ multiplex PCR, while the TCRdb copy is restricted to in-frame clones and leaves out a portion. The table includes around 20,000 clones, about 84% detected once. This TCR was sampled from an adult man with HIV who was CMV-seropositive. Specimen: CD4+ T cells sorted from PBMCs after roughly 18-hour stimulation, collected from a patient who received antiretroviral therapy. The chain recombines TRBV12-3 or TRBV12-4 with TRBJ2-7, with no clear D. CDR3 residues: CASSDLGFSQYF. The CDR3 DNA is TGTGCCAGCAGTGACCTTGGGTTTTCGCAGTACTTC.